This TCR beta chain came from a study of Ad26.COV2.S vaccination and SARS-CoV-2 variants. The CDR3 extends over 17 amino acids. J was trimmed by 4 bases and V by 0 bases; bases with no gene match: 8. CDR1 is SGDLS, CDR2 YYNGEE, per germline. Sequencing used immunoSEQ multiplex PCR; TCRdb keeps in-frame clones, though not all of them. The table records about 180,000 clones, 70% to 90% of them present only once. J is TRBJ2-1 and V is TRBV9; 9 bases are shared with TRBD2. The sequence was obtained from a human donor who had recovered from COVID-19. The source material was peripheral blood, sampled after recovery from COVID-19. The CDR3 DNA sequence: TGTGCCAGCAGCGTAGAAGAGGAGACTAGCGGTTACAATGAGCAGTTCTTC. This encodes CASSVEEETSGYNEQFF. Filled out from reference TRBV9 and TRBJ2-1, the complete variable domain reads DSGVTQTPKHLITATGQRVTLRCSPRSGDLSVYWYQQSLDQGLQFLIQYYNGEERAKGNILERFSAQQFPDLHSELNLSSLELGDSALYFCASSVEEETSGYNEQFFGPGTRLTVL.